The 23 T cell receptor beta chains presented below share a single source sample, sequenced in a study of Graves' ophthalmopathy and Graves' hyperthyroidism (dated by TCRdb to between 2017 and 2018). The data were produced on an Illumina HiSeq 2000. For repertoire sequencing, TCR beta CDR3 regions were amplified from RNA transcripts. HTBI primers and the Qiagen OneStep RT-PCR kit were used in a first-round RT-PCR, which was followed by a second-round multiplex PCR, size selection and purification. TCRdb reworked the public reads: Q25 trimming with fastp, MiXCR clone assembly, productive beta chains retained. Duplicate CDR3 protein sequences are folded into a single record with the most common DNA and genes. The sample has about 550,000 distinct CDR3 sequences on record, 39% of them singletons. The ten largest clones take up over 3.5% of the sample. Sample: peripheral blood or thyroid tissue (not recorded which). Every receptor here comes from an adult man with Graves' hyperthyroidism.

The rearrangement links TRBV15 to TRBJ1-2; 7 positions agree with TRBD1. In germline, CDR1 is LNHNV, CDR2 YYDKDF (reference sequence). V lost 5 bases to trimming and J lost 3 bases; unmatched junction nucleotides: 9. The CDR3 spans 15 residues. The CDR3 DNA sequence: TGTGCCACCAGCCGGGGACAGCTTGGATACTATGGCTACACCTTC. This codes for CATSRGQLGYYGYTF.

The CDR3, as DNA: TGCAGTGCTGAAACAGGGGGCAAAAAGACCCAGTACTTC. This codes for CSAETGGKKTQYF. This rearrangement joins TRBV20-1 to TRBJ2-5; 9 bases match TRBD1. Germline V CDR1 and CDR2: DFQATT, SNEGSKA (reference sequence). Trimming removed 5 bases from V and 6 bases from J; junction bases left unmatched: 7. The CDR3 spans 13 residues.

At least ten counts were recorded for this clonotype. This chain links TRBV11-3 with TRBJ1-2; TRBD1 matches 7 bases. The V and J ends lost 4 bases and 4 bases, in that order; junction bases with no gene match: 9. The CDR3 totals 15 residues. In germline, CDR1 is SGHNT, CDR2 YENEEA. CDR3 region: CASSSNRGVIYGYTF. CDR3 DNA: TGTGCCAGCAGCTCAAACAGGGGAGTTATCTATGGCTACACCTTC.

The chain is built from TRBV4-2 and TRBJ2-2; tentatively, D is TRBD2 (5 bases). Germline V CDR1 and CDR2: LGHNA, YNFKEQ. The CDR3 covers 16 residues. V lost 2 bases and J lost 1, with 11 bases in between. CDR3 nucleotides: TGTGCCAGCAGCCAATCCCCGGCGGGGAACACCGGGGAGCTGTTTTTT. Encoded protein: CASSQSPAGNTGELFF.

For this clonotype: With a much larger clone just one base away, this may be a read error. This chain joins TRBV7-9 and TRBJ1-1; D is unresolved. Germline assignment: CDR1 SEHNR and CDR2 FQNEAQ (reference sequence). V lost 5 bases and J 0 bases, leaving 19 bases between the germline ends. CDR3 length: 17 amino acids. The CDR3 here is CASSQDLPSVMNTEAFF. CDR3 in DNA: TGTGCCAGCAGCCAAGATCTCCCGTCGGTAATGAACACTGAAGCTTTCTTT. Filled out from reference TRBV7-9 and TRBJ1-1, the complete variable domain reads DTGVSQNPRHKITKRGQNVTFRCDPISEHNRLYWYRQTLGQGPEFLTYFQNEAQLEKSRLLSDRFSAERPKGSFSTLEIQRTEQGDSAMYLCASSQDLPSVMNTEAFFGQGTRLTVV.

The table lists this clonotype with many counts. The chain couples TRBV25-1 to TRBJ2-7; weak D call: TRBD1 (6 bases). Germline loops: CDR1 MGHDK, CDR2 SYGVNS. V dropped 9 bases and J dropped 4 bases, with 16 bases sitting between them. This CDR3 has 13 amino acids. CDR3 sequence (DNA): TGTGCCAGTAAGGGGGATTGGAGGTACGAGCAGTACTTC. Translation: CASKGDWRYEQYF.

This clonotype was detected once. This chain links TRBV5-4 with TRBJ2-3; the match to TRBD2 covers 8 bases. The J segment lost 3 bases and the V segment lost 6 bases, leaving 6 bases of the junction unmatched. Germline CDR1 SGHNT, CDR2 YYREEE (reference sequence). This CDR3 is 14 amino acids long. The CDR3 loop reads CASNVAGRTDTQYF. DNA for the CDR3: TGTGCCAGCAACGTAGCGGGGAGGACAGATACGCAGTATTTT.

V gene TRBV29-1 combines with J gene TRBJ1-2; 8 nucleotides match TRBD1. The germline V gene has CDR1 SQVTM and CDR2 ANQGSEA. The CDR3 spans 13 residues. The junction had 8 bases not matched to a gene; V was cut back by 8 bases and J by 3 bases. CDR3 amino acids: CSSFQGADYGYTF. The CDR3 nucleotides read TGCAGCAGTTTCCAGGGGGCTGACTATGGCTACACCTTC.

The chain combines TRBV29-1 with TRBJ1-4; D remains unclear. Per germline, CDR1 SQVTM and CDR2 ANQGSEA. CDR3 length: 13 amino acids. The ends were cut back, 1 base at V and 8 bases at J, with 11 bases in the middle. CDR3 DNA sequence: TGCAGCGTTGAAGCAGGAGGCTACGAAAAACTGTTTTTT. Amino acids: CSVEAGGYEKLFF.

Concerning this clonotype itself: A much larger clone sits a single nucleotide away, making a read error possible. The rearrangement joins TRBV29-1 to TRBJ1-1, with TRBD1 as a possible D gene (6 bases). The CDR3 is 14 residues long. Germline assignment: CDR1 SQVTM and CDR2 ANQGSEA. V was clipped by 7 bases and J by 1 base, with 16 bases between them. CDR3 nucleotide sequence: TGCAGCGCCTCCGAGGGGGGTGGGAACACTGAAGCTTTCTTT. Its translation: CSASEGGGNTEAFF.

This clonotype has ten or more counts. The chain links TRBV14 to TRBJ2-7; D gene uncertain. This CDR3 comprises 15 residues. Trimming shortened V by 1 base and J by 4 bases, and 14 bases separated the two germline ends. From germline, CDR1 is SGHDN and CDR2 FVKESK. CDR3 region: CASSQVYGSRYEQYF. CDR3 sequence (DNA): TGTGCCAGCAGCCAAGTCTACGGGTCCAGGTACGAGCAGTACTTC.

This clonotype came up a few times. The V call is TRBV7-2, the J call TRBJ2-5, with 9 nucleotides matching TRBD2. Judging by the DNA end, TRBJ2-1 fits better; the J call may be wrong. The length of the CDR3 is 15 residues. Germline V gene data show CDR1 as SGHTA and CDR2 as FQGNSA. CDR3 loop: CASSSVRGGYNEQFF. CDR3 in DNA: TGTGCCAGCAGCTCCGTGCGGGGGGGTTACAATGAGCAGTTCTTC.

The genes are TRBV29-1 and TRBJ2-5; D remains unclear. This CDR3 region has 13 residues. With 8 bases removed from V and 1 base from J, the gap between germline ends came to 14 bases. From germline, CDR1 is SQVTM and CDR2 ANQGSEA. CDR3 sequence (DNA): TGCAGCTTAGGCCCGCGAAGCCAAGAGACCCAGTACTTC. Translated, it gives CSLGPRSQETQYF.

This clonotype was counted ten times or more. The chain carries TRBV5-8 and TRBJ1-6, with 9 nucleotides matching TRBD1. The CDR3 is 16 residues long. The V segment lost 6 bases and the J segment 7 bases; nucleotides outside the gene matches: 11. CDR1 is SGHTS, CDR2 YDEGEE, per germline. This chain's CDR3 is CASNIRAQGANSPLHF. The CDR3 nucleotides read TGTGCCAGCAACATCCGAGCACAGGGGGCCAATTCACCCCTCCACTTT.

The chain combines TRBV10-3 with TRBJ2-3; 8 positions agree with TRBD1. Trimming cost V 1 base and J 1 base; bases outside gene matches: 4. The CDR3 has 16 residues. CDR1 is ENHRY and CDR2 is SYGVKD in the germline V gene. The CDR3 DNA is TGTGCCATCAGTGAGTTGGACAGGGTTGGCACAGATACGCAGTATTTT. Its protein product is CAISELDRVGTDTQYF.

This clonotype has ten or more counts. The chain recombines TRBV5-1 with TRBJ2-6; tentative D call: TRBD1 (5 bases). Germline CDR1 reads SGHRS; CDR2 reads YFSETQ. The CDR3 is 19 amino acids. V lost 4 bases and J lost 0, with 20 bases in between. CDR3 sequence (DNA): TGCGCCAGCAGCCCCGACAGCCTCGCGATGAGCTCTGGGGCCAACGTCCTGACTTTC. Translated: CASSPDSLAMSSGANVLTF.

In its sample, this clonotype was seen a few times. V gene TRBV24-1 combines with J gene TRBJ2-5; D is undetermined. V was trimmed by 7 bases and J by 3 bases, leaving 8 bases between them. This CDR3 is 12 amino acids long. Germline loops: CDR1 KGHDR, CDR2 SFDVKD. CDR3 in DNA: TGTGCCACCAGCGAAACCGAAGAGACCCAGTACTTC. It is translated as CATSETEETQYF.

With regard to this clonotype: Possible read error: a much larger clone is one base away. This chain links TRBV12-3 or TRBV12-4 with TRBJ1-2; 7 positions agree with TRBD1. The length of the CDR3 is 15 residues. This CDR3 reads CASSPAGQYNYGHTF. In DNA, the CDR3 is TGTGCCAGCAGTCCCGCGGGACAGTACAACTATGGCCACACCTTC.

At least ten counts were recorded for this clonotype. This sequence joins TRBV24-1 and TRBJ1-2; tentative D call: TRBD1 (5 bases). This CDR3 contains 13 residues. V dropped 8 bases and J dropped 2 bases, with 11 bases sitting between them. Germline V gene lookup returns CDR1 KGHDR and CDR2 SFDVKD. Written as DNA, the CDR3 is TGTGCCACCACCGCGGGACCCAACTATGGCTACACCTTC. Its protein is CATTAGPNYGYTF.

This clonotype showed up just a few times. This chain links TRBV5-8 with TRBJ1-3; a possible D gene is TRBD1 (5 bases). V was cut by 4 bases and J by 7 bases, with 18 bases left in between. CDR1 is SGHTS and CDR2 is YDEGEE in the germline V gene. The CDR3 totals 15 residues. The CDR3 coding sequence is TGTGCCAGCAGCCTTGACCGGGGGTATGCTAACACCATATATTTT. Protein sequence: CASSLDRGYANTIYF.

This clonotype was seen more than once but under ten times. The V call is TRBV10-1, the J call TRBJ2-2; D uncertain. This CDR3 comprises 14 residues. The germline V gene has CDR1 WNHNN and CDR2 SYGVQD (reference sequence). V was trimmed by 0 bases and J by 5 bases, leaving 7 bases between them. The CDR3 DNA reads TGCGCCAGCAGTGAGTCCCCGTTTACCGGGGAGCTGTTTTTT. It specifies CASSESPFTGELFF.

The chain combines TRBV4-1 with TRBJ1-4; perhaps TRBD1 as D (6 bases). V was cut by 0 bases and J by 8 bases, with 19 bases left in between. The CDR3 runs to 17 residues. CDR1 MGHRA and CDR2 YSYEKL come from the germline V gene. The CDR3 protein is CASSQDPPGGLLEKLFF. As DNA, the CDR3 is TGCGCCAGCAGCCAAGATCCCCCCGGGGGCCTGTTAGAAAAACTGTTTTTT.

The V call is TRBV15, the J call TRBJ1-2, with a weak D call TRBD1 (6 bases). The CDR3 is 12 amino acids. Per germline, CDR1 LNHNV and CDR2 YYDKDF (reference sequence). Trimming took off 5 bases at V and 4 bases at J, with 8 bases between the two ends. The DNA for the CDR3 is TGTGCCACCAGCCAGGGGCGCTATGGCTACACCTTC. Its translation: CATSQGRYGYTF.